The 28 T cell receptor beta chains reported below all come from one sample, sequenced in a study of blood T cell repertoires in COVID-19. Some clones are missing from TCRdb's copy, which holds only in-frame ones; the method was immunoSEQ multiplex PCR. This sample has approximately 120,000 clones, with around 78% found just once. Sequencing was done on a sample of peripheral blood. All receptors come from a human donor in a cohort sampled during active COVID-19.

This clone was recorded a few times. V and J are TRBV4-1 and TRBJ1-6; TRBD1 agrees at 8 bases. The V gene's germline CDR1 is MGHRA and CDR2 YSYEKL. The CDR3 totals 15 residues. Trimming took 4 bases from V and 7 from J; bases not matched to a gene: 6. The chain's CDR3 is CASSPTGAPNSPLHF. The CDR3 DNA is TGCGCCAGCAGCCCGACAGGGGCCCCAAATTCACCCCTCCACTTT.

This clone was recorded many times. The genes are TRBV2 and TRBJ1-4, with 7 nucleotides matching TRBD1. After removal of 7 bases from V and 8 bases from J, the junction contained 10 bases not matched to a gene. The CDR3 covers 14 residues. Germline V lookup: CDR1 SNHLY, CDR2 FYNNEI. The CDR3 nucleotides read TGTGCCAGCACCAACCTCAGGGGGTTAGAAAAACTGTTTTTT. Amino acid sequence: CASTNLRGLEKLFF.

The CDR3, as DNA: TGTGCCAGCAGTGACAAAGGACAGGCGCCCACTGAAGCTTTCTTT. This gives the protein CASSDKGQAPTEAFF. The chain combines TRBV6-2 or TRBV6-3 with TRBJ1-1; 7 positions agree with TRBD1. The CDR3 runs 15 residues. Germline-derived CDR1 and CDR2 are MNHEY and SVGEGT. J gave up 4 bases and V 5 bases, and 10 bases lay outside the gene matches.

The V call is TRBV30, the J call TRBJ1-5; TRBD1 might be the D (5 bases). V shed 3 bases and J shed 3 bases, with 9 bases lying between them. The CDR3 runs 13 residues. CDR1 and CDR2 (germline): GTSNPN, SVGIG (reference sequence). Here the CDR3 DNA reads TGTGCCTGGAGCTCAGGGCCCAATCAGCCCCAGCATTTT. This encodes CAWSSGPNQPQHF.

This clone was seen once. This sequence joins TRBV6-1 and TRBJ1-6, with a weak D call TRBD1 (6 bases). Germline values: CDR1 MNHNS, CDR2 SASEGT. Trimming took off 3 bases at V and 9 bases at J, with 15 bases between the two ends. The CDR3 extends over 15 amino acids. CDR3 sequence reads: CASSDLLGHLSPLHF. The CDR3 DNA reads TGTGCCAGCAGTGATCTACTGGGACATCTTTCACCCCTCCACTTT.

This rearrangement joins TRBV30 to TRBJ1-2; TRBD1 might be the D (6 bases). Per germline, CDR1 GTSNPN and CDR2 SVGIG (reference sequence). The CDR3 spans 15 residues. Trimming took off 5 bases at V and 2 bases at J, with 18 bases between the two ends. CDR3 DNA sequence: TGTGCCTGGGACGAAGGGGGAAACGTCAACTATGGCTACACCTTC. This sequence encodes CAWDEGGNVNYGYTF.

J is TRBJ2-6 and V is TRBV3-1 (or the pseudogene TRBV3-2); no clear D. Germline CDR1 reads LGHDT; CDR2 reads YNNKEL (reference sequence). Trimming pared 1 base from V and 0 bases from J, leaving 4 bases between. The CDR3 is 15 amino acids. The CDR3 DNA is TGTGCCAGCAGCCAAGCCTTCTCTGGGGCCAACGTCCTGACTTTC. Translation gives CASSQAFSGANVLTF.

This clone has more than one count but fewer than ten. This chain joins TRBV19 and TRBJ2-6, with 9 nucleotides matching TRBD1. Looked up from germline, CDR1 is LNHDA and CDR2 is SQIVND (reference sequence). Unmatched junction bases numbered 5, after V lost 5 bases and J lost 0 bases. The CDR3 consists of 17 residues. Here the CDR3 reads CASSRQGGNSGANVLTF. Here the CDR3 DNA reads TGTGCCAGTAGTCGACAGGGGGGCAACTCTGGGGCCAACGTCCTGACTTTC.

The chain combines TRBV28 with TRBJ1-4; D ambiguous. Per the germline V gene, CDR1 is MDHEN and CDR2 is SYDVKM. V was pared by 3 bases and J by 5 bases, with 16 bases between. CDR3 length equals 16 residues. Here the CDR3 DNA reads TGTGCCAGCAGTTTTGCGGGGAGGGTGAAGAATGAAAAACTGTTTTTT. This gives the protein CASSFAGRVKNEKLFF.

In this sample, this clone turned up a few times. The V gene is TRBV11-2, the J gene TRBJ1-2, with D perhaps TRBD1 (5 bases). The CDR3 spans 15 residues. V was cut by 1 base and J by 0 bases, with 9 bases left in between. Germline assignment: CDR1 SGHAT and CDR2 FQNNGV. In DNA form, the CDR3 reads TGTGCCAGCAGCTTAGCAGGGATAGCTAACTATGGCTACACCTTC. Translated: CASSLAGIANYGYTF.

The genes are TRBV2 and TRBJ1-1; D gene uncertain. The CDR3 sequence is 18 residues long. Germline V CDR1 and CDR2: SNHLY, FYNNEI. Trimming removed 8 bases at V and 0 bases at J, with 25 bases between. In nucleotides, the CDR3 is TGTGCCAGCGGGAGAACCGCCTTTATTTCGGATGTGAACACTGAAGCTTTCTTT. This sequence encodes CASGRTAFISDVNTEAFF.

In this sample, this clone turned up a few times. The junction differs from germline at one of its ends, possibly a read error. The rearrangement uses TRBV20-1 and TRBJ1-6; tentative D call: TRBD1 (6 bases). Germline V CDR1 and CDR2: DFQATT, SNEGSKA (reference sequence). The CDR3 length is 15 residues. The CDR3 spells CSASLLGQSRAIHYF. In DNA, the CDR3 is TGCAGTGCTAGTTTATTAGGACAGTCGAGGGCTATTCATTACTTT.

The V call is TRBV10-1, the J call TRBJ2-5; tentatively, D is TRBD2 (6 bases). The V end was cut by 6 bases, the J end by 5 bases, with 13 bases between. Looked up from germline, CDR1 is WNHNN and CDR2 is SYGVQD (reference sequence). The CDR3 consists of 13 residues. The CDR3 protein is CASRLRDEETQYF. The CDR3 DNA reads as TGCGCCAGCAGGCTGCGGGACGAGGAGACCCAGTACTTC.

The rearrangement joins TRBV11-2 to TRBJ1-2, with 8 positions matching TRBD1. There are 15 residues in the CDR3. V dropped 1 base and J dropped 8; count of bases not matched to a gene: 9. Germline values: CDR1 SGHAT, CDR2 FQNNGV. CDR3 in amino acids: CASSLGQQGASGYTF. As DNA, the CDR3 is TGTGCCAGCAGCTTAGGTCAGCAGGGGGCTAGCGGCTACACCTTC. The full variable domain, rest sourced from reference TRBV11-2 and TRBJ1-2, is EAGVAQSPRYKIIEKRQSVAFWCNPISGHATLYWYQQILGQGPKLLIQFQNNGVVDDSQLPKDRFSAERLKGVDSTLKIQPAKLEDSAVYLCASSLGQQGASGYTFGSGTRLTVV.

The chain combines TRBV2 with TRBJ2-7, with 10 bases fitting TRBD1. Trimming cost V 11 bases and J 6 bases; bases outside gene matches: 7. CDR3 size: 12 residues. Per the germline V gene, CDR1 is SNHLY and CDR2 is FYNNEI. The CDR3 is CAGRDRGSEQYF. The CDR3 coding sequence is TGTGCCGGCCGGGACAGGGGAAGCGAGCAGTACTTC.

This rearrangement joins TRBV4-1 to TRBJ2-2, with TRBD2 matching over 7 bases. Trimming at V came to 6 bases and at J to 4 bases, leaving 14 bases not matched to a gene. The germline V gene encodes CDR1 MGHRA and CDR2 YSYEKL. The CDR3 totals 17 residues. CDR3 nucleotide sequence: TGCGCCAGCAGAGGACACGATCTACTAGCGTTCACCGGGGAGCTGTTTTTT. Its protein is CASRGHDLLAFTGELFF.

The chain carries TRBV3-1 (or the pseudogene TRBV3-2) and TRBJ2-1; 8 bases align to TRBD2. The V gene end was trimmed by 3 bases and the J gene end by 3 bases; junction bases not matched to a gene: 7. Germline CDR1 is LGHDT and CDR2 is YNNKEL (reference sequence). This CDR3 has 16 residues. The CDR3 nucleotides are TGTGCCAGCAGCCAGCCCCTAGCGGGCTACTACAATGAGCAGTTCTTC. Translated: CASSQPLAGYYNEQFF.

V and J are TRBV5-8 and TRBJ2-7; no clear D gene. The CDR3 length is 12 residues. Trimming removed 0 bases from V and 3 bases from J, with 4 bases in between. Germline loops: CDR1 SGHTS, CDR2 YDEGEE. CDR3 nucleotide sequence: TGTGCCAGCAGCTTGGACGGCTACGAGCAGTACTTC. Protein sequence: CASSLDGYEQYF.

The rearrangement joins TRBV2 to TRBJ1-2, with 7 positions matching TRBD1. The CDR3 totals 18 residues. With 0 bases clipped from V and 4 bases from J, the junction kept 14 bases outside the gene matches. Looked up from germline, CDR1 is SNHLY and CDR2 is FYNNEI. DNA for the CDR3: TGTGCCAGCAGTGAAGCGGGTTTAGCACAAGGGGGCCGCTATGGCTACACCTTC. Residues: CASSEAGLAQGGRYGYTF.

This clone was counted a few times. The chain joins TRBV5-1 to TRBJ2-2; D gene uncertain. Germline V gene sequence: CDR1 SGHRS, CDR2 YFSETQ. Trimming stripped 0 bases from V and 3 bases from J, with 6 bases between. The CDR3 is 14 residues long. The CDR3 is CASSLGDYTGELFF. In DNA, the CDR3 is TGCGCCAGCAGCTTGGGAGATTACACCGGGGAGCTGTTTTTT.

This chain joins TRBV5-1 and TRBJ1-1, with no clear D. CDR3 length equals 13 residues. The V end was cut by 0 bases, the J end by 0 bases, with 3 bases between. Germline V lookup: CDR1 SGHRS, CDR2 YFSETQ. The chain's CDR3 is CASSLGLNTEAFF. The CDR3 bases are TGCGCCAGCAGCTTGGGGCTGAACACTGAAGCTTTCTTT.

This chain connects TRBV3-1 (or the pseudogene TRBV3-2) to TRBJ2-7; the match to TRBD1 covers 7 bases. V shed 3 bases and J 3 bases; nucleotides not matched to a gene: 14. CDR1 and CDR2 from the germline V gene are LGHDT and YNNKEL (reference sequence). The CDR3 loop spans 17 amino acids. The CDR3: CASSHPGPFGTDYEQYF. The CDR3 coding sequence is TGTGCCAGCAGCCACCCAGGGCCATTTGGGACAGACTACGAGCAGTACTTC.

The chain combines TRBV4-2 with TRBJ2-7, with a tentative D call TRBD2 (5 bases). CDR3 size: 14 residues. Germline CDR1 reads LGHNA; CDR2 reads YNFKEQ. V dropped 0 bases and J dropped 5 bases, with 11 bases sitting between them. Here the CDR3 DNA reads TGTGCCAGCAGCCAAGAGGACTCACCCCACGAGCAGTACTTC. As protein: CASSQEDSPHEQYF.

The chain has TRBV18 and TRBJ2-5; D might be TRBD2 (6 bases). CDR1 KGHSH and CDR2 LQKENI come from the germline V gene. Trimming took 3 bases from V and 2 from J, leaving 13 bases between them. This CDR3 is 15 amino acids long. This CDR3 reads CASSPSRGIQETQYF. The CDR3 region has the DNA TGTGCCAGCTCACCGAGTCGGGGGATTCAAGAGACCCAGTACTTC.

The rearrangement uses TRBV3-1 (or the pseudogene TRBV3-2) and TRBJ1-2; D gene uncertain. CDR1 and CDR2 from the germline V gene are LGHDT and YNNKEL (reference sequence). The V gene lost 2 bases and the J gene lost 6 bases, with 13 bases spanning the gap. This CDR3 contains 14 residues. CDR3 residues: CASSQREGRNGYTF. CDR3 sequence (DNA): TGTGCCAGCAGCCAAAGGGAGGGCAGGAATGGCTACACCTTC.

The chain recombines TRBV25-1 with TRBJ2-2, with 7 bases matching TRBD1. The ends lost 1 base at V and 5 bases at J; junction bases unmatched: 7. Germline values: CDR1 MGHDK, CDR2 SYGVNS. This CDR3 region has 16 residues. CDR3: CASSEFLRGLTGELFF. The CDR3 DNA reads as TGTGCCAGCAGTGAATTCCTCAGGGGGTTGACCGGGGAGCTGTTTTTT.

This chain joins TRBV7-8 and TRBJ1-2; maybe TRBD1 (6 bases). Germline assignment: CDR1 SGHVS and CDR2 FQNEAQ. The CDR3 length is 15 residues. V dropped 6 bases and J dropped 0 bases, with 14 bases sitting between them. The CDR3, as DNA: TGTGCCAGCAGTTCCCAGGACAGAACTAACTATGGCTACACCTTC. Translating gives CASSSQDRTNYGYTF. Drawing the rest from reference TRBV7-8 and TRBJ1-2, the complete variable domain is GAGVSQSPRYKVAKRGQDVALRCDPISGHVSLFWYQQALGQGPEFLTYFQNEAQLDKSGLPSDRFFAERPEGSVSTLKIQRTQQEDSAVYLCASSSQDRTNYGYTFGSGTRLTVV.

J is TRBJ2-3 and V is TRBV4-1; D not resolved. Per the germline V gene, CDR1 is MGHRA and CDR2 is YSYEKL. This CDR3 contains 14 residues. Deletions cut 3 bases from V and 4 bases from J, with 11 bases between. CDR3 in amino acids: CASSQPQLPDTQYF. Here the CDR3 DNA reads TGCGCCAGCAGCCAGCCACAGCTTCCAGATACGCAGTATTTT.